A single sample gave rise to the 4 T cell receptor beta chains below, sequenced in a study of shared clonotypes between healthy human individuals. Positively selected for CCR7, the CD45RO-negative cells used as naive CD8 cells excluded terminally differentiated effector memory CD45RA+ cells. The repertoire was sequenced with immunoSEQ multiplex PCR; TCRdb's copy has only in-frame clones and lacks some. Of 2 million to 2.5 million clones listed, around 96% are singletons. What was sequenced was naive CD8+ T cells sorted from blood. The receptors come from a man in his late teens or twenties in good health.

This rearrangement joins TRBV28 to TRBJ2-1; the match to TRBD2 covers 9 bases. The V segment lost 6 bases and the J segment 7 bases; nucleotides outside the gene matches: 10. The CDR3 is 15 amino acids. Germline-derived CDR1 and CDR2 are MDHEN and SYDVKM. The CDR3 is CASSALAGPLNEQFF. In nucleotides, the CDR3 is TGTGCCAGCAGCGCCCTAGCGGGGCCTTTGAATGAGCAGTTCTTC.

V usage is TRBV4-3 and J usage is TRBJ1-1; D is undetermined. CDR3 length: 15 amino acids. Germline loops: CDR1 LGHNA, CDR2 YSLEER. V dropped 0 bases and J dropped 0 bases, with 8 bases sitting between them. The DNA for the CDR3 is TGCGCCAGCAGCCAAGAAAAGTGGATGAACACTGAAGCTTTCTTT. It is translated as CASSQEKWMNTEAFF.

The V gene is TRBV11-2, the J gene TRBJ1-2; D gene ambiguous. V was pared by 0 bases and J by 3 bases, with 17 bases between. This CDR3 spans 17 amino acids. Germline V lookup: CDR1 SGHAT, CDR2 FQNNGV. The DNA for the CDR3 is TGTGCCAGCAGCTTAGAATCCGGAGCGGAGAAAGACTATGGCTACACCTTC. As protein: CASSLESGAEKDYGYTF.

This clone was picked up one time. The gene calls are TRBV27 and TRBJ2-5; D gene uncertain. The CDR3 spans 15 residues. The ends were cut back, 0 bases at V and 2 bases at J, with 10 bases in the middle. CDR1 and CDR2 (germline): MNHEY, SMNVEV (reference sequence). Written as DNA, the CDR3 is TGTGCCAGCAGTTTATCGGCCCGGAGACAAGAGACCCAGTACTTC. Translating gives CASSLSARRQETQYF.